One sample yielded the 25 T cell receptor beta chains listed below, sequenced in a study of blood T cell repertoires in COVID-19. Sequencing used immunoSEQ multiplex PCR; TCRdb keeps in-frame clones, though not all of them. The data contain 270,000 or so clones, over 75% of them singletons. Sequences were obtained from peripheral blood. The receptors here all came from a human donor in a cohort sampled during active COVID-19.

CDR3 DNA: TGTGCCAGCAGTTACACCAAGGGACTAGCGGGAGTCAAAAACATTCAGTACTTC. It encodes CASSYTKGLAGVKNIQYF. The chain recombines TRBV6-2 or TRBV6-3 with TRBJ2-4; TRBD2 matches at 14 bases. Germline trimming cut 2 bases from V and 3 bases from J; bases unmatched to any gene: 6. Per germline, CDR1 MNHEY and CDR2 SVGEGT. CDR3 length: 18 residues.

The CDR3 region has the DNA TGCGCCAGCAGCTTGGCCGCAGGGGGCGTCACCGGGGAGCTGTTTTTT. Amino acid sequence: CASSLAAGGVTGELFF. V is TRBV5-1 and J is TRBJ2-2, with TRBD1 matching over 8 bases. CDR3 length: 16 residues. Germline V gene sequence: CDR1 SGHRS, CDR2 YFSETQ. With 0 bases clipped from V and 4 bases from J, the junction kept 5 bases outside the gene matches.

In its sample, this clone was seen a few times. The gene calls are TRBV19 and TRBJ2-6; no firm D call. V was trimmed by 10 bases and J by 1 base, leaving 5 bases between them. This CDR3 has 12 amino acids. Germline loops: CDR1 LNHDA, CDR2 SQIVND (reference sequence). The CDR3, as DNA: TGTGCCACCAGATCTGGGGCCAACGTCCTGACTTTC. Translated: CATRSGANVLTF.

The chain has TRBV7-2 and TRBJ2-2; 12 bases line up with TRBD2. Germline-derived CDR1 and CDR2 are SGHTA and FQGNSA. V shed 1 base, J shed 6 bases, and the junction held 6 bases outside the gene matches. The CDR3 runs 17 residues. Here the CDR3 reads CASSLVPSGRAAGELFF. The CDR3, as DNA: TGTGCCAGCAGCTTAGTGCCTAGCGGGAGGGCCGCCGGGGAGCTGTTTTTT.

The chain is built from TRBV21-1 and TRBJ1-3; the D call in the table, TRBD1, was not verified against the DNA. TRBV21-1 is a recognized pseudogene. The CDR3 has 20 residues. The CDR3 is CASSKGATGVSNPSGNTIYF. In DNA, the CDR3 is TGTGCCAGCAGCAAAGGGGCGACAGGGGTCTCCAACCCCTCTGGAAACACCATATATTTT.

The CDR3 bases are TGTGCCAGCAGCCAAGATGGGACTAGCTTCGATGAGCAGTTCTTC. The encoded protein is CASSQDGTSFDEQFF. V usage is TRBV4-2 and J usage is TRBJ2-1; 9 bases align to TRBD2. The V gene end was trimmed by 0 bases and the J gene end by 8 bases; junction bases not matched to a gene: 5. This CDR3 has 15 residues. Germline loops: CDR1 LGHNA, CDR2 YNFKEQ.

CDR3 nucleotide sequence: TGTGCCAGCTCACCTAGGGGAAACACTGAAGCTTTCTTT. It specifies CASSPRGNTEAFF. The chain carries TRBV18 and TRBJ1-1, with a tentative D call TRBD1 (5 bases). The CDR3 has 13 residues. Germline V gene data show CDR1 as KGHSH and CDR2 as LQKENI. V lost 3 bases to trimming and J lost 2 bases, with 7 bases between them. Full variable domain (outside the CDR3, taken from reference TRBV18 and TRBJ1-1): NAGVMQNPRHLVRRRGQEARLRCSPMKGHSHVYWYRQLPEEGLKFMVYLQKENIIDESGMPKERFSAEFPKEGPSILRIQQVVRGDSAAYFCASSPRGNTEAFFGQGTRLTVV.

This chain joins TRBV4-2 and TRBJ2-7; D is uncertain. V was shortened by 1 base and J by 3 bases, with 10 bases between the two germline ends. Germline V gene lookup returns CDR1 LGHNA and CDR2 YNFKEQ. This CDR3 region has 14 residues. The CDR3 DNA is TGTGCCAGCAGCCAAGGCGACTTGGGCTACGAGCAGTACTTC. It encodes CASSQGDLGYEQYF.

This clone was observed once. J is TRBJ1-5 and V is TRBV6-6; TRBD1 matches 10 bases. This CDR3 contains 16 residues. Looked up from germline, CDR1 is MNHNY and CDR2 is SVGAGI (reference sequence). Trimming cost V 7 bases and J 3 bases; bases outside gene matches: 9. The CDR3 DNA follows: TGTGCCAGCACCTCCGGGGGGACAGGGGTCAATCAGCCCCAGCATTTT. Its translation is CASTSGGTGVNQPQHF.

The chain joins TRBV10-3 to TRBJ2-5; 11 positions match TRBD2. The CDR3 extends over 16 amino acids. V lost 3 bases, J lost 3 bases, and 6 bases stayed unmatched. Germline V gene lookup returns CDR1 ENHRY and CDR2 SYGVKD. CDR3 sequence: CAISDLGLAAKETQYF. DNA for the CDR3: TGTGCCATCAGTGACCTGGGACTAGCGGCAAAAGAGACCCAGTACTTC.

A remark on this clone: Other DNA sequences in this sample translate to the same CDR3. The chain recombines TRBV28 with TRBJ2-4; 8 bases are shared with TRBD2. Germline V gene lookup returns CDR1 MDHEN and CDR2 SYDVKM. V was pared by 6 bases and J by 1 base, with 5 bases of the junction left unmatched. CDR3 length equals 15 residues. CDR3 in DNA: TGTGCCAGCAGGGGCCTAGCGGGCGCCAAAAACATTCAGTACTTC. Protein: CASRGLAGAKNIQYF.

This clone was recorded a few times. This chain connects TRBV7-9 to TRBJ1-6; tentatively, D is TRBD1 (5 bases). V was clipped by 5 bases and J by 7 bases, with 18 bases between them. CDR1 and CDR2 from the germline V gene are SEHNR and FQNEAQ (reference sequence). The CDR3 totals 16 residues. Written as DNA, the CDR3 is TGTGCCAGCAGCGATAGAGGCGGGAGGGGAAATTCACCCCTCCACTTT. As protein: CASSDRGGRGNSPLHF.

The chain employs TRBV27 and TRBJ1-5, with TRBD1 identical over 11 bases. CDR1 MNHEY and CDR2 SMNVEV come from the germline V gene (reference sequence). The CDR3 spans 14 residues. The junction had 7 bases not matched to a gene; V was cut back by 8 bases and J by 7 bases. The CDR3, as DNA: TGTGCCAGCCAGCGGACAGGGGGCGGCCAGCCCCAGCATTTT. The encoded protein is CASQRTGGGQPQHF.

The rearrangement uses TRBV25-1 and TRBJ2-7; 7 bases are shared with TRBD2. The CDR3 sequence is 14 residues long. The J segment lost 4 bases and the V segment lost 7 bases, leaving 10 bases of the junction unmatched. Germline V CDR1 and CDR2: MGHDK, SYGVNS. This chain's CDR3 is CASMRRDYPYEQYF. CDR3 nucleotides: TGTGCCAGCATGAGGAGGGACTATCCATACGAGCAGTACTTC.

The chain uses TRBV30 and TRBJ2-2; possibly TRBD1 for D (5 bases). The CDR3 loop spans 17 amino acids. V lost 0 bases, J lost 3 bases, and 17 bases lay in between. Germline-derived CDR1 and CDR2 are GTSNPN and SVGIG (reference sequence). CDR3 bases: TGTGCCTGGAGTGTACCGCGTGAAGGGGCCTACACCGGGGAGCTGTTTTTT. Translating it yields CAWSVPREGAYTGELFF.

V and J are TRBV3-1 (or the pseudogene TRBV3-2) and TRBJ2-2; D is possibly TRBD1 (6 bases). In germline, CDR1 is LGHDT, CDR2 YNNKEL (reference sequence). Trimming left V 5 bases short and J 8 bases short, with 9 bases between. The CDR3 extends over 12 amino acids. Here the CDR3 DNA reads TGTGCCAGCAGCTCACAGGGTGGGGAGCTGTTTTTT. Protein product: CASSSQGGELFF.

The rearrangement uses TRBV5-1 and TRBJ1-4, with D maybe TRBD1 (5 bases). The germline V and J ends were trimmed by 4 bases and 7 bases, with 20 bases remaining between them. Looked up from germline, CDR1 is SGHRS and CDR2 is YFSETQ. This CDR3 contains 16 residues. CDR3 amino acids: CASSPLVQGSSEKLFF. The CDR3 nucleotides are TGCGCCAGCAGCCCCTTAGTGCAGGGAAGTTCTGAAAAACTGTTTTTT.

This chain links TRBV5-5 with TRBJ2-5, with a weak D call TRBD2 (5 bases). The CDR3 length is 13 residues. Germline CDR1 and CDR2: SGHKS and YYEKEE (reference sequence). V shed 0 bases and J shed 4 bases, with 7 bases lying between them. The CDR3 DNA sequence: TGTGCCAGCAGCTTGGTTGCGGGAGAGACCCAGTACTTC. Its protein is CASSLVAGETQYF.

The chain carries TRBV28 and TRBJ1-1, with TRBD1 identical over 10 bases. V dropped 5 bases and J dropped 6; count of bases not matched to a gene: 9. Germline CDR1 reads MDHEN; CDR2 reads SYDVKM. The CDR3 contains 15 residues. This CDR3 is CASSALWDRGSEAFF. The CDR3 DNA follows: TGTGCCAGCAGTGCCCTGTGGGACAGGGGTTCTGAAGCTTTCTTT.

This chain connects TRBV28 to TRBJ2-5, with 14 bases identical to TRBD2. V gave up 7 bases and J gave up 2 bases; unmatched junction bases: 12. The CDR3 extends over 18 amino acids. CDR1 MDHEN and CDR2 SYDVKM come from the germline V gene. In DNA form, the CDR3 reads TGTGCCAGCACCCATCGACTAGCGGGAGGGCCTCGTCAAGAGACCCAGTACTTC. It specifies CASTHRLAGGPRQETQYF.

This chain uses TRBV30 with TRBJ1-2; TRBD1 aligns across 7 bases. Germline lookup yields CDR1 GTSNPN and CDR2 SVGIG (reference sequence). CDR3 length equals 13 residues. The V gene end was trimmed by 8 bases and the J gene end by 4 bases; junction bases not matched to a gene: 10. The CDR3 region has the DNA TGTGCCGGGACCCAGGGGGGCCTCTATGGCTACACCTTC. Its protein product is CAGTQGGLYGYTF.

The chain carries TRBV29-1 and TRBJ2-5; TRBD1 matches at 8 bases. Per germline, CDR1 SQVTM and CDR2 ANQGSEA. This CDR3 region has 15 residues. Trimming removed 6 bases from V and 5 bases from J; junction bases left unmatched: 14. The DNA of the CDR3 is TGCAGCGTCGCCGGGACAGGTAACACGGGGGAGACCCAGTACTTC. Encoded protein: CSVAGTGNTGETQYF. The variable domain in full, with the rest retrieved from reference TRBV29-1 and TRBJ2-5, is SAVISQKPSRDICQRGTSLTIQCQVDSQVTMMFWYRQQPGQSLTLIATANQGSEATYESGFVIDKFPISRPNLTFSTLTVSNMSPEDSSIYLCSVAGTGNTGETQYFGPGTRLLVL.

This chain links TRBV6-5 with TRBJ2-3, with a possible D match to TRBD2 (7 bases). The germline V gene encodes CDR1 MNHEY and CDR2 SVGAGI. V was pared by 2 bases and J by 7 bases, with 16 bases between. This CDR3 spans 15 amino acids. The DNA of the CDR3 is TGTGCCAGCAGTTACGGGGGCGGGGGTGTGAATACGCAGTATTTT. It is translated as CASSYGGGGVNTQYF.

CDR3 loop: CASSLGGPSGAGELFF. The CDR3, as DNA: TGTGCCAGCTCCCTGGGCGGGCCCAGCGGCGCCGGGGAGCTGTTTTTT. This sequence joins TRBV5-4 and TRBJ2-2, with D perhaps TRBD2 (5 bases). The V gene lost 7 bases and the J gene lost 6 bases, with 22 bases spanning the gap. Germline loops: CDR1 SGHNT, CDR2 YYREEE (reference sequence). The CDR3 runs to 16 residues.

The V gene is TRBV3-1 (or the pseudogene TRBV3-2), the J gene TRBJ2-1, with D possibly matching TRBD1 (6 bases). Germline V gene lookup returns CDR1 LGHDT and CDR2 YNNKEL (reference sequence). The V gene lost 5 bases and the J gene lost 5 bases, with 16 bases spanning the gap. This CDR3 spans 15 amino acids. CDR3 bases: TGTGCCAGCAGCTTACAGGGCTCTCCACACAATGAGCAGTTCTTC. Encoded protein: CASSLQGSPHNEQFF.